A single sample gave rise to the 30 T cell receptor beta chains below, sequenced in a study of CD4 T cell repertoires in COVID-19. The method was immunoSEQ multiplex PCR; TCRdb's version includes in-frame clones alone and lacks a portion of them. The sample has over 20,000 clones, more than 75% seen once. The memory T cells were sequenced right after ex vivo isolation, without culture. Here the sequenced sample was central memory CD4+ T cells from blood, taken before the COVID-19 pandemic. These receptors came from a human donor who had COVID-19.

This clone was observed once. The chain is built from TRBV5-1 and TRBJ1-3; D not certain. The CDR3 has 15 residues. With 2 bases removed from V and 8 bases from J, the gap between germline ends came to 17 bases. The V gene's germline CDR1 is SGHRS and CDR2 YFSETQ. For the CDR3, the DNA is TGCGCCAGCAGCTTCGGCGGTCTCAATGTGGACACCATATATTTT. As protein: CASSFGGLNVDTIYF.

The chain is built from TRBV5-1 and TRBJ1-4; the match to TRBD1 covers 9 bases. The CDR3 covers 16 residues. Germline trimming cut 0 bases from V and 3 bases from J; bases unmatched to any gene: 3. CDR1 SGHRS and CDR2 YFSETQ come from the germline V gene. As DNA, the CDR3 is TGCGCCAGCAGCTTGGGGGGACAGGGATCTAATGAAAAACTGTTTTTT. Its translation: CASSLGGQGSNEKLFF. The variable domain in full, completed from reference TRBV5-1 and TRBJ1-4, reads KAGVTQTPRYLIKTRGQQVTLSCSPISGHRSVSWYQQTPGQGLQFLFEYFSETQRNKGNFPGRFSGRQFSNSRSEMNVSTLELGDSALYLCASSLGGQGSNEKLFFGSGTQLSVL.

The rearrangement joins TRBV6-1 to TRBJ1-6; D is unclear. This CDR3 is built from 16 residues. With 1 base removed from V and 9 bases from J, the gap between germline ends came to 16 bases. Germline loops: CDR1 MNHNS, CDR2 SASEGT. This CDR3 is CASSEVPESRGSPLHF. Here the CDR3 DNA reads TGTGCCAGCAGTGAAGTTCCCGAGTCCCGGGGTTCACCCCTCCACTTT.

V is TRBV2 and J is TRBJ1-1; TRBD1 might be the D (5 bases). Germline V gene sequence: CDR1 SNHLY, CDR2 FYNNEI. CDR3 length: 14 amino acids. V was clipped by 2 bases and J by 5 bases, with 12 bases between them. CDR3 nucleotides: TGTGCCAGCAGTGAACAGGGAATTGGGACTGAAGCTTTCTTT. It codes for CASSEQGIGTEAFF.

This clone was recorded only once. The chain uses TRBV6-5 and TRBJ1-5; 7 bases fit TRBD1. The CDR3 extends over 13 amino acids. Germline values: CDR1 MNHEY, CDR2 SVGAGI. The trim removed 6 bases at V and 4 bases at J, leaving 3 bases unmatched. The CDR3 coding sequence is TGTGCCAGCAGCCGACAGGGAAATCAGCCCCAGCATTTT. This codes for CASSRQGNQPQHF.

Here the CDR3 reads CASGGTPPYNEQFF. In DNA, the CDR3 is TGCGCCAGCGGGGGGACTCCCCCCTACAATGAGCAGTTCTTC. The chain uses TRBV5-1 and TRBJ2-1, with a weak D call TRBD2 (6 bases). The CDR3 totals 14 residues. The germline V gene has CDR1 SGHRS and CDR2 YFSETQ. The ends were cut back, 7 bases at V and 2 bases at J, with 13 bases in the middle.

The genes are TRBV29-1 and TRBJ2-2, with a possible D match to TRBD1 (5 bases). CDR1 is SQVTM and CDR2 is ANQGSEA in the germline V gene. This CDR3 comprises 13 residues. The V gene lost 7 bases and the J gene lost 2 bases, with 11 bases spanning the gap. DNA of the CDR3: TGCAGCGCAGCCCAGGGAAACACCGGGGAGCTGTTTTTT. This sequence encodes CSAAQGNTGELFF.

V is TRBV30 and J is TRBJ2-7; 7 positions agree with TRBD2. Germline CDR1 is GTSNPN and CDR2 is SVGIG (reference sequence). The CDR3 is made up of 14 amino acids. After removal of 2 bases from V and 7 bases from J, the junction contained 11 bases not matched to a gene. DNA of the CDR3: TGTGCCTGGAGTAGGCCTGGCGGGAGTCGGGAGCAGTACTTC. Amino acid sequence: CAWSRPGGSREQYF.

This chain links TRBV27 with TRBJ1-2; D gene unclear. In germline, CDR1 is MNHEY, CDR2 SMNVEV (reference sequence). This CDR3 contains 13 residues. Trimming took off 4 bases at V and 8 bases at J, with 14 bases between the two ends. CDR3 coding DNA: TGTGCCAGCAGTTCGACGACCTCACAGGGCTACACCTTC. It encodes CASSSTTSQGYTF.

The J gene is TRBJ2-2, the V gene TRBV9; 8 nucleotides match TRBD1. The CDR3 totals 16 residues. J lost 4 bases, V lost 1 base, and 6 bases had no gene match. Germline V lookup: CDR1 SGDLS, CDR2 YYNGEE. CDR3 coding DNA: TGTGCCAGCAGCGTATTGACAGGGGTGGGCACCGGGGAGCTGTTTTTT. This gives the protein CASSVLTGVGTGELFF.

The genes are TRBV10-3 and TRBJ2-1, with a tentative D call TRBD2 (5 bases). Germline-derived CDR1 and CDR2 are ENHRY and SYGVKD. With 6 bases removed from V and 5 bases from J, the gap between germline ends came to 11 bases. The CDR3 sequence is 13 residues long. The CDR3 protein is CAISPREHNEQFF. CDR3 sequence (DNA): TGTGCCATCAGCCCCCGGGAACACAATGAGCAGTTCTTC.

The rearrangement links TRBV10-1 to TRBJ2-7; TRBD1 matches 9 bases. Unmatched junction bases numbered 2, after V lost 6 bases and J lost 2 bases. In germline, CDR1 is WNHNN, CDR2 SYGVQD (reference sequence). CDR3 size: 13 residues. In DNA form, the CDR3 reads TGCGCCAGCAGCAGGACAGGGGCCTACGAGCAGTACTTC. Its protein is CASSRTGAYEQYF.

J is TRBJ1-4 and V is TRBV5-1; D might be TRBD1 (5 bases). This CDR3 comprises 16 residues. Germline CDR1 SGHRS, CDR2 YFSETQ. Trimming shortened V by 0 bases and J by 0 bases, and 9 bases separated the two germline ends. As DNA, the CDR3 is TGCGCCAGCAGCTTGGGACAGAGTGCAACTAATGAAAAACTGTTTTTT. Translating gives CASSLGQSATNEKLFF.

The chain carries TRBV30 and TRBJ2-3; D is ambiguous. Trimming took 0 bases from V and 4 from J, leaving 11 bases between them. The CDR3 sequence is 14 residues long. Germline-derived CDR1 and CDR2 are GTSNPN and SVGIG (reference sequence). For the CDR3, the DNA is TGTGCCTGGAGTGTAGGCGGTAAGGCAGATACGCAGTATTTT. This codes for CAWSVGGKADTQYF.

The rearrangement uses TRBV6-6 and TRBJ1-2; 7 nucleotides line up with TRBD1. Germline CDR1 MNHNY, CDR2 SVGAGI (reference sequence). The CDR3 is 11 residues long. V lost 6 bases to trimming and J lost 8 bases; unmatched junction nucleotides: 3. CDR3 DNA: TGTGCCAGCAGCTGGGACAGCGGCTACACCTTC. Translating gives CASSWDSGYTF.

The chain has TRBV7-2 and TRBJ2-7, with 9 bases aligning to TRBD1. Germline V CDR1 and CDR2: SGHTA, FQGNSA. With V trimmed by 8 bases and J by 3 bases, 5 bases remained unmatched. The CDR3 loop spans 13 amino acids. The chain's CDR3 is CASQRTGVYEQYF. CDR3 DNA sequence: TGTGCCAGCCAGCGGACAGGGGTCTACGAGCAGTACTTC.

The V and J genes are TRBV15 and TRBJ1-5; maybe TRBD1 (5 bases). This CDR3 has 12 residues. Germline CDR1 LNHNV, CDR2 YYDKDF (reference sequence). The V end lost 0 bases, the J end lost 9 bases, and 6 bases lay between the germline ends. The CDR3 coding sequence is TGTGCCACCAGCAGAGATAGGGGGCCCCAGCATTTT. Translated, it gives CATSRDRGPQHF.

The CDR3 loop is CASSLGFRDITF. For the CDR3, the DNA is TGTGCCAGCAGCCTAGGATTCCGGGACATAACCTTC. The chain recombines TRBV6-5 with TRBJ1-2; possible D gene TRBD1, 6 bases. Looked up from germline, CDR1 is MNHEY and CDR2 is SVGAGI. V lost 6 bases, J lost 14 bases, and 19 bases lay in between. The CDR3 covers 12 residues.

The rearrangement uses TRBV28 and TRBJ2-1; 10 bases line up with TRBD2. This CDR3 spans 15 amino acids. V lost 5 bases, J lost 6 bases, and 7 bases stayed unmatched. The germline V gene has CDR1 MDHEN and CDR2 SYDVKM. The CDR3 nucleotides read TGTGCCAGCAGTATTAGCGGGAGGCTCTCCAATGAGCAGTTCTTC. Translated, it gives CASSISGRLSNEQFF. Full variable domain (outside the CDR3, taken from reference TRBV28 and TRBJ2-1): DVKVTQSSRYLVKRTGEKVFLECVQDMDHENMFWYRQDPGLGLRLIYFSYDVKMKEKGDIPEGYSVSREKKERFSLILESASTNQTSMYLCASSISGRLSNEQFFGPGTRLTVL.

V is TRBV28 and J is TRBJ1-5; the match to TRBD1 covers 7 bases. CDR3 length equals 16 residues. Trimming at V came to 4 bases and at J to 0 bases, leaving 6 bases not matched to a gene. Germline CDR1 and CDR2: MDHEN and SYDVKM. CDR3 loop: CASSSNRGYSNQPQHF. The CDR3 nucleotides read TGTGCCAGCAGTTCCAACAGGGGTTATAGCAATCAGCCCCAGCATTTT.

CDR3 sequence (DNA): TGCGCCAGCAGCCTGACGACAGGGTCTGAAGCTTTCTTT. It translates to CASSLTTGSEAFF. This chain links TRBV5-1 with TRBJ1-1; 7 nucleotides agree with TRBD1. This CDR3 spans 13 amino acids. Trimming removed 4 bases from V and 6 bases from J; junction bases left unmatched: 6. The germline gives CDR1 SGHRS, CDR2 YFSETQ.

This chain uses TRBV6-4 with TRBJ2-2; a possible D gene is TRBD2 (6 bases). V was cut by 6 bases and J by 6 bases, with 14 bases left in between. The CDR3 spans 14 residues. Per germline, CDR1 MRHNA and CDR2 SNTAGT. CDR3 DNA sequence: TGTGCCAGCAGACGGGAGCCTGCGGCCGGGGAGCTGTTTTTT. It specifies CASRREPAAGELFF.

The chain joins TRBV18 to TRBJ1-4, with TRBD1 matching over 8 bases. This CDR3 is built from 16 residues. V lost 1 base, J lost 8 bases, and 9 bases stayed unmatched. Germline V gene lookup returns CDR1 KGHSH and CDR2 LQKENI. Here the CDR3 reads CASSPLRTGTEEKLFF. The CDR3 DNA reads TGTGCCAGCTCACCACTCAGGACAGGGACGGAGGAAAAACTGTTTTTT.

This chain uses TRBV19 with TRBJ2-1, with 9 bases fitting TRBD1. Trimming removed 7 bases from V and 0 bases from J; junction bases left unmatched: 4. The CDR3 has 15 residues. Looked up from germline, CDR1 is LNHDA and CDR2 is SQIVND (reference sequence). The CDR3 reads CASTDRGDSYNEQFF. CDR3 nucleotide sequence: TGTGCCAGTACCGACAGGGGGGACTCCTACAATGAGCAGTTCTTC.

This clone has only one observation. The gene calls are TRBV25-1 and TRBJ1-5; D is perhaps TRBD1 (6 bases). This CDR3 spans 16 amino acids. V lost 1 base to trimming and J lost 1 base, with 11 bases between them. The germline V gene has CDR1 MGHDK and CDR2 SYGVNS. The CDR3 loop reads CASSESGGRSNQPQHF. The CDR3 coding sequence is TGTGCCAGCAGTGAATCGGGGGGCCGAAGCAATCAGCCCCAGCATTTT.

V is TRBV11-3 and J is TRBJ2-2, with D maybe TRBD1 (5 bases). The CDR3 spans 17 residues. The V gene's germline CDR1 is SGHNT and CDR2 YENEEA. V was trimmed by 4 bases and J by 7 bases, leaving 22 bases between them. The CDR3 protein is CASSSTWGRVVHGELFF. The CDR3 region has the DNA TGTGCCAGCAGCTCCACGTGGGGCAGGGTAGTTCACGGGGAGCTGTTTTTT.

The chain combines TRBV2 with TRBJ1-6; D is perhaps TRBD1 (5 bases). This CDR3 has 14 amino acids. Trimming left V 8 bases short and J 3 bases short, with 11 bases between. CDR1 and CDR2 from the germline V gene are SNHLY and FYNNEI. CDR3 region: CASGAGYYNSPLHF. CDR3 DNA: TGTGCCAGCGGGGCGGGGTACTATAATTCACCCCTCCACTTT.

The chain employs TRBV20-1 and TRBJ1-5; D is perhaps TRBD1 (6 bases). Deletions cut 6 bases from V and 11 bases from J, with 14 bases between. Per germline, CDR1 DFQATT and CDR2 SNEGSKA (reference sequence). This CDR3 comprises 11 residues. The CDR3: CSALQGRAQHF. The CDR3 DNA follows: TGCAGTGCCTTACAGGGAAGGGCCCAGCATTTT.

The CDR3 bases are TGCGCCAGCACCTCGAGGGGGGGCTCAACAGGCTACACCTTC. Encoded protein: CASTSRGGSTGYTF. The chain combines TRBV10-2 with TRBJ1-2; D is possibly TRBD1 (6 bases). V dropped 7 bases and J dropped 8 bases, with 20 bases sitting between them. Per the germline V gene, CDR1 is WSHSY and CDR2 is SAAADI. CDR3 size: 14 residues.

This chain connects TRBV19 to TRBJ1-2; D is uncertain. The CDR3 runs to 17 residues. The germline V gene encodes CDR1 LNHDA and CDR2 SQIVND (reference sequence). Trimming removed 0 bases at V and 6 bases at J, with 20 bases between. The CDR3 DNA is TGTGCCAGTAGTATAGATGGGAGTATGGTAGAGTCGAATGGCTACACCTTC. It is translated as CASSIDGSMVESNGYTF.